The T cell receptor beta chain under discussion was sequenced for a study of cytomegalovirus exposure and HLA in healthy donors. Study background: There were 117 million unique TCR beta sequences, drawn from about 200 million T cells, in an earlier analysis.

This clone has a handful of counts. Its antigen is not identified. Study observations and caveats: Investigators reported fewer than 200 TCR beta chains as tied to cytomegalovirus. In an earlier analysis, about 87% or about 30%: the productive usage of most TCR beta V segments.

PCR involved 60 Vbeta and 13 Jbeta primers. Generated by immunoSEQ multiplex PCR, the TCRdb table keeps only in-frame clones and is missing some. The sample comprises around 160,000 clones, about 72% of which are singletons, and over 1.1% rests with the top ten. CDR1 and CDR2 from the germline V gene are SGHRS and YFSETQ. The CDR3 runs 16 residues. The ends lost 0 bases at V and 1 base at J; junction bases unmatched: 6. The chain is built from TRBV5-1 and TRBJ2-5; 7 bases line up with TRBD1. The specimen sequenced was PBMCs. This clonotype was obtained from a male donor in good health and CMV-seronegative. The CDR3 loop is CASSLEGTATQETQYF. The CDR3 DNA reads as TGCGCCAGCAGCTTGGAAGGGACAGCGACCCAAGAGACCCAGTACTTC.